A single sample is the source of the 30 T cell receptor beta chains below, sequenced in a study of T cell clonality in common variable immunodeficiency. Sequencing used immunoSEQ multiplex PCR; TCRdb keeps in-frame clones, though not all of them. The repertoire consists of about 74,000 clones, none detected only once. Sequenced sample: peripheral blood mononuclear cells. These receptor sequences come from a person aged 18 to 75 in good health.

This clone has at least ten counts. The DNA ends 3 residues before the CDR3 does, and the rest of the CDR3 is filled in from the germline J gene. The chain combines TRBV5-1 with TRBJ2-5, with a possible D match to TRBD1 (6 bases). V lost 0 bases, J lost 2 bases, and 11 bases lay in between. CDR3 size: 15 residues. Germline CDR1 is SGHRS and CDR2 is YFSETQ. The CDR3 bases that were read are TGCGCCAGCAGCTTGGACGGTCAGGGGCAAGAGACC. Protein sequence: CASSLDGQGQET. The CDR3 as a whole reads CASSLDGQGQETQYF.

This clone was seen many times. The sequenced fragment ends 3 residues before the CDR3 boundary, so the rest is inferred from the germline J gene. V and J are TRBV20-1 and TRBJ2-5, with 9 bases that match TRBD2. J lost 3 bases, V lost 7 bases, and 3 bases had no gene match. Per germline, CDR1 DFQATT and CDR2 SNEGSKA (reference sequence). The CDR3 spans 12 residues. Incomplete CDR3 DNA: TGCAGTGGCGGGACTAGCAAAGAGACC. Its translation: CSGGTSKET. In full, the CDR3 reads CSGGTSKETQYF.

This clone was detected ten times or more. The sequence runs out 3 residues before the end of the CDR3; the remainder is reconstructed from the germline J gene. V and J are TRBV28 and TRBJ2-5; no firm D call. Germline values: CDR1 MDHEN, CDR2 SYDVKM. Trimming removed 4 bases from V and 6 bases from J, with 9 bases in between. This CDR3 is 12 amino acids long. This chain's CDR3 is CASSWSWQTQYF. CDR3 DNA (partial): TGTGCCAGCAGTTGGTCGTGGCAGACC.

This clone was counted between two and nine times. The covered CDR3 bases are TGCAGCGTTAGGGGTACGGGAGCAAGGACAGATACG. Translating it yields CSVRGTGARTDT. The whole CDR3 reads CSVRGTGARTDTQYF. This chain uses TRBV29-1 with TRBJ2-3; perhaps TRBD2 as D (6 bases). Sequencing ends 3 residues short of the CDR3 end; the germline J gene provides the rest. The V gene's germline CDR1 is SQVTM and CDR2 ANQGSEA. Trimming shortened V by 5 bases and J by 3 bases, and 18 bases separated the two germline ends. The length of the CDR3 is 15 residues.

This clone was counted at least ten times. The CDR3 extends 3 residues past the end of the read, so its final part is completed from the germline J gene. V and J are TRBV6-1 and TRBJ1-5; no definite D call. The CDR3 has 16 residues. Germline V lookup: CDR1 MNHNS, CDR2 SASEGT. V was shortened by 4 bases and J by 0 bases, with 13 bases between the two germline ends. The CDR3 sequence: CASSALRGSSNQPQHF. The CDR3 DNA, read in part, is TGTGCCAGCAGTGCCCTCCGAGGTTCTAGCAATCAGCCC.

At least ten counts were recorded for this clone. The read terminates 3 residues before the CDR3 end, so the remaining end is supplied by the germline J gene. V gene TRBV6-2 or TRBV6-3 combines with J gene TRBJ1-5; tentative D call: TRBD1 (5 bases). Germline V gene lookup returns CDR1 MNHEY and CDR2 SVGEGT. This CDR3 contains 14 residues. Trimming removed 7 bases from V and 0 bases from J, with 10 bases in between. The part of the CDR3 DNA that was read is TGTGCCAGCAACCGGGGGTATAGCAATCAGCCC. It translates to CASNRGYSNQP. The full CDR3 is CASNRGYSNQPQHF.

This clone was detected many times. The sequenced CDR3 bases are TGCAGTGGAATACAGGGAGGGGGAGATACG. It encodes CSGIQGGGDT. In full, the CDR3 is CSGIQGGGDTQYF. V and J are TRBV20-1 and TRBJ2-3, with a tentative D call TRBD2 (7 bases). The read gets to within 3 residues of the CDR3 end, and the germline J gene fills in the rest. The CDR3 length is 13 residues. V lost 7 bases, J lost 5 bases, and 16 bases lay in between. Germline V gene sequence: CDR1 DFQATT, CDR2 SNEGSKA (reference sequence).

As concerns this clone: Read sequence stops 3 residues before the CDR3 end, and the germline J gene provides the missing end. Different DNA sequences within this sample yield the same CDR3. The chain has TRBV7-9 and TRBJ2-1, with 8 bases aligning to TRBD2. Per germline, CDR1 SEHNR and CDR2 FQNEAQ (reference sequence). V lost 2 bases and J lost 6; bases outside the gene matches: 0. The CDR3 is made up of 13 amino acids. The chain's CDR3 is CASSLLAGNEQFF. CDR3 DNA (partial): TGTGCCAGCAGCTTACTAGCGGGCAATGAG.

A few counts support this clone. The read halts 3 residues ahead of the CDR3 end, with the missing end drawn from the germline J gene. V is TRBV6-2 or TRBV6-3 and J is TRBJ1-1; perhaps TRBD1 as D (6 bases). The CDR3 is made up of 12 amino acids. Germline lookup yields CDR1 MNHEY and CDR2 SVGEGT. Between the trimmed V and J ends, which lost 6 bases and 2 bases, there was a span of 7 bases. The covered CDR3 bases are TGTGCCAGCAGACAGGGTAACACTGAA. The encoded protein is CASRQGNTE. The full CDR3 protein is CASRQGNTEAFF.

This clone came up many times. The CDR3 extends 3 residues past the end of the read, so its final part is completed from the germline J gene. This chain links TRBV5-4 with TRBJ2-3; 9 positions agree with TRBD2. Losses at the gene ends were 4 bases for V and 3 bases for J; bases not matched to a gene: 6. CDR1 and CDR2 from the germline V gene are SGHNT and YYREEE (reference sequence). The CDR3 is 15 residues long. This chain's CDR3 is CASSDSGRRTDTQYF. The CDR3 DNA, read in part, is TGTGCCAGCAGCGATAGCGGGAGAAGGACAGATACG.

Ten or more counts support this clone. The read terminates 3 residues ahead of where the CDR3 ends, so the germline J gene completes it. The V and J genes are TRBV5-4 and TRBJ1-2; the D is unclear. V was trimmed by 5 bases and J by 2 bases, leaving 10 bases between them. Germline CDR1 and CDR2: SGHNT and YYREEE (reference sequence). The CDR3 contains 13 residues. The CDR3 sequence: CASRIRGNYGYTF. Incomplete CDR3 DNA: TGTGCCAGCAGGATCCGGGGAAACTATGGC.

This clone was observed many times. The read ends 3 residues early relative to the CDR3; the germline J gene fills the gap. The chain recombines TRBV5-3 with TRBJ2-3, with D perhaps matching TRBD1 (6 bases). TRBV5-3 qualifies as an ORF whose function is uncertain. This CDR3 contains 15 residues. Trimming removed 0 bases from V and 3 bases from J, with 11 bases in between. The chain's CDR3 is CARSLGGPATDTQYF. The sequenced part of the CDR3 DNA is TGTGCCAGAAGCTTGGGGGGGCCAGCTACAGATACG.

In this sample, this clone turned up many times. The read finishes 3 residues shy of the CDR3 end, and the germline J gene is used to complete it. This chain uses TRBV5-4 with TRBJ1-4, with D tentatively TRBD1 (5 bases). In germline, CDR1 is SGHNT, CDR2 YYREEE (reference sequence). Trimming removed 1 base at V and 7 bases at J, with 11 bases between. The CDR3 length is 14 residues. The CDR3 bases that were read are TGTGCCAGCAGCTTGAAGCAGGGAGGTGAAAAA. It encodes CASSLKQGGEK. The entire CDR3 protein reads CASSLKQGGEKLFF.

This clone showed up many times. The read stops 3 residues short of the end of the CDR3; the missing end is completed from the germline J gene. The V call is TRBV7-6, the J call TRBJ2-7; D might be TRBD2 (6 bases). Looked up from germline, CDR1 is SGHVS and CDR2 is FNYEAQ. V lost 5 bases and J lost 1, with 15 bases in between. The CDR3 is 15 amino acids. CDR3 DNA (partial): TGTGCCAGCAGCCATACTAGCCATGGTTCCTACGAG. Protein: CASSHTSHGSYE. The whole CDR3 sequence is CASSHTSHGSYEQYF.

This clone was recorded many times. Read sequence stops 3 residues before the CDR3 end, and the germline J gene provides the missing end. V gene TRBV28 combines with J gene TRBJ1-4, with TRBD1 matching 8 bases. Germline V lookup: CDR1 MDHEN, CDR2 SYDVKM. This CDR3 has 14 amino acids. Losses at the gene ends were 7 bases for V and 4 bases for J; bases not matched to a gene: 5. This chain's CDR3 is CASTQTGVNEKLFF. CDR3 DNA, as far as it was read: TGTGCCAGCACCCAGACAGGGGTTAATGAAAAA. Full variable domain (remainder filled in from reference TRBV28 and TRBJ1-4): DVKVTQSSRYLVKRTGEKVFLECVQDMDHENMFWYRQDPGLGLRLIYFSYDVKMKEKGDIPEGYSVSREKKERFSLILESASTNQTSMYLCASTQTGVNEKLFFGSGTQLSVL.

This clone was seen repeatedly, ten times or more. Sequencing ends 3 residues short of the CDR3 end; the germline J gene provides the rest. The J gene is TRBJ2-1, the V gene TRBV11-3; 10 bases align to TRBD2. The germline V gene encodes CDR1 SGHNT and CDR2 YENEEA. This CDR3 spans 15 amino acids. Unmatched junction bases numbered 7, after V lost 6 bases and J lost 5 bases. The sequenced CDR3 bases are TGTGCCAGCAGTCGAGTAGCGGGGGGCCACAATGAG. Its protein is CASSRVAGGHNE. Given in full, the CDR3 is CASSRVAGGHNEQFF.

This clone came up many times. The CDR3 end falls 3 residues outside the read, so it is completed with the germline J gene. The sample contains more than one DNA sequence encoding this CDR3. This chain connects TRBV19 to TRBJ2-3; 7 nucleotides line up with TRBD2. Germline CDR1 reads LNHDA; CDR2 reads SQIVND (reference sequence). V shed 5 bases, J shed 1 base, and the junction held 3 bases outside the gene matches. The CDR3 sequence is 14 residues long. The covered CDR3 bases are TGTGCCAGTAGTGTCACTAGCGGCACAGATACG. This gives the protein CASSVTSGTDT. The complete CDR3 sequence is CASSVTSGTDTQYF.

This clone was seen at least ten times. The CDR3 is cut off 3 residues early in the read; its end comes from the germline J gene. This chain links TRBV7-2 with TRBJ2-5; D ambiguous. The CDR3 spans 13 residues. V lost 5 bases, J lost 7 bases, and 14 bases lay in between. Germline values: CDR1 SGHTA, CDR2 FQGNSA. CDR3 DNA (partial): TGTGCCAGCAGCAATCCAGGAGTAGGGACC. This codes for CASSNPGVGT. The full CDR3 protein reads CASSNPGVGTQYF.

This clone showed up many times. The CDR3 end falls 3 residues outside the read, so it is completed with the germline J gene. This chain connects TRBV5-1 to TRBJ2-4; tentatively, D is TRBD1 (5 bases). Trimming removed 1 base from V and 0 bases from J, with 8 bases in between. CDR1 and CDR2 from the germline V gene are SGHRS and YFSETQ. This CDR3 is 15 amino acids long. The sequenced CDR3 bases are TGCGCCAGCAGCTTGAGGGGCATAGCCAAAAACATT. Protein: CASSLRGIAKNI. The CDR3 in full is CASSLRGIAKNIQYF. Together with reference TRBV5-1 and TRBJ2-4, the CDR3 gives the full variable domain: KAGVTQTPRYLIKTRGQQVTLSCSPISGHRSVSWYQQTPGQGLQFLFEYFSETQRNKGNFPGRFSGRQFSNSRSEMNVSTLELGDSALYLCASSLRGIAKNIQYFGAGTRLSVL.

This clone was counted many times. The DNA ends 3 residues before the CDR3 does, and the rest of the CDR3 is filled in from the germline J gene. J is TRBJ2-1 and V is TRBV19, with 8 bases lining up with TRBD2. CDR3 size: 15 residues. With 7 bases clipped from V and 2 bases from J, the junction kept 7 bases outside the gene matches. Germline CDR1 and CDR2: LNHDA and SQIVND (reference sequence). The DNA read from the CDR3 is TGTGCCAGTACAGAAGCGGGAGCCGCCTACAATGAG. Protein sequence: CASTEAGAAYNE. The whole CDR3 protein is CASTEAGAAYNEQFF.

This clone occurred many times. Coverage ceases 3 residues before the CDR3 finishes, and the germline J gene fills in the end. The rearrangement links TRBV7-9 to TRBJ1-4; D remains ambiguous. Per germline, CDR1 SEHNR and CDR2 FQNEAQ (reference sequence). The CDR3 sequence is 14 residues long. V lost 3 bases to trimming and J lost 4 bases, with 9 bases between them. CDR3 DNA, as far as it was read: TGTGCCAGCAGCTTCTCAATCGGTAATGAAAAA. It specifies CASSFSIGNEK. Given in full, the CDR3 is CASSFSIGNEKLFF.

This clone was seen many times. The read falls 3 residues short of the CDR3 end, and the missing part is taken from the germline J gene. V gene TRBV6-1 combines with J gene TRBJ2-3; 8 bases map to TRBD2. CDR3 length: 14 residues. Germline CDR1 and CDR2: MNHNS and SASEGT. Trimming took 3 bases from V and 2 from J; bases not matched to a gene: 1. CDR3 in amino acids: CASSDSGITDTQYF. The part of the CDR3 DNA that was read is TGTGCCAGCAGTGATAGCGGGATCACAGATACG.

This clone was observed at least ten times. From the germline J gene comes the end of the CDR3, since the read stops 3 residues before it. The chain joins TRBV19 to TRBJ2-1; 9 bases line up with TRBD2. Germline loops: CDR1 LNHDA, CDR2 SQIVND (reference sequence). The CDR3 runs to 13 residues. With V trimmed by 7 bases and J by 5 bases, 3 bases remained unmatched. CDR3 residues: CASTSGINNEQFF. CDR3 DNA (partial): TGTGCCAGTACTAGCGGGATTAACAATGAG. Variable domain in full (rest from reference TRBV19 and TRBJ2-1): DGGITQSPKYLFRKEGQNVTLSCEQNLNHDAMYWYRQDPGQGLRLIYYSQIVNDFQKGDIAEGYSVSREKKESFPLTVTSAQKNPTAFYLCASTSGINNEQFFGPGTRLTVL.

A note on this clone: The read is 3 residues too short to cover the CDR3 end, so that end is filled in from the germline J gene. The chain is built from TRBV7-2 and TRBJ2-2; D remains ambiguous. V was shortened by 0 bases and J by 3 bases, with 5 bases between the two germline ends. CDR3 length: 14 amino acids. Germline V CDR1 and CDR2: SGHTA, FQGNSA. The CDR3 loop is CASSLAVDTGELFF. The covered CDR3 bases are TGTGCCAGCAGCTTAGCGGTAGACACCGGGGAG.

This clone was counted ten times or more. The CDR3 end is not reached by the read, which stops 3 residues before it; the germline J gene fills it in. V and J are TRBV2 and TRBJ2-3; 9 nucleotides align to TRBD2. The CDR3 sequence is 15 residues long. Looked up from germline, CDR1 is SNHLY and CDR2 is FYNNEI. Trimming took 8 bases from V and 4 from J; bases not matched to a gene: 10. The CDR3 sequence: CASSGRGTSPDTQYF. The covered CDR3 bases are TGTGCCAGCTCGGGGAGGGGGACTAGCCCAGATACG. Variable domain in full (rest from reference TRBV2 and TRBJ2-3): EPEVTQTPSHQVTQMGQEVILRCVPISNHLYFYWYRQILGQKVEFLVSFYNNEISEKSEIFDDQFSVERPDGSNFTLKIRSTKLEDSAMYFCASSGRGTSPDTQYFGPGTRLTVL.

This clone has a count of ten or more. With the read ending 3 residues before the CDR3 end, the germline J gene is used to fill in that end. The chain combines TRBV20-1 with TRBJ2-3, with TRBD2 matching over 13 bases. J gave up 7 bases and V 6 bases, and 13 bases lay outside the gene matches. From germline, CDR1 is DFQATT and CDR2 SNEGSKA (reference sequence). The CDR3 is 16 residues long. The CDR3 sequence: CSASARTSGSSNTQYF. CDR3 DNA (partial): TGCAGTGCCTCCGCACGGACTAGCGGGAGTAGTAATACG.

This clone was recorded many times. The read ends 3 residues early relative to the CDR3; the germline J gene fills the gap. The rearrangement uses TRBV30 and TRBJ2-1; TRBD1 matches 12 bases. CDR1 is GTSNPN and CDR2 is SVGIG in the germline V gene (reference sequence). The length of the CDR3 is 14 residues. The V gene end was trimmed by 7 bases and the J gene end by 5 bases; junction bases not matched to a gene: 6. CDR3 bases read: TGTGCCTTCTCCGGGACAGGGGGCCACAATGAG. It encodes CAFSGTGGHNE. The CDR3 in full is CAFSGTGGHNEQFF. The complete variable domain, with remaining parts taken from reference TRBV30 and TRBJ2-1, reads SQTIHQWPATLVQPVGSPLSLECTVEGTSNPNLYWYRQAAGRGLQLLFYSVGIGQISSEVPQNLSASRPQDRQFILSSKKLLLSDSGFYLCAFSGTGGHNEQFFGPGTRLTVL.

This clone was observed many times. The read ends 3 residues early relative to the CDR3; the germline J gene fills the gap. The chain uses TRBV7-2 and TRBJ1-1; D remains unclear. V lost 7 bases and J lost 0, with 15 bases in between. Germline V gives CDR1 SGHTA, CDR2 FQGNSA. This CDR3 has 15 residues. The DNA read from the CDR3 is TGTGCCAGCACCTCTCCCCGAGCCGTGAACACTGAA. It translates to CASTSPRAVNTE. The entire CDR3 sequence reads CASTSPRAVNTEAFF.

There are many counts of this clone. The sequenced part of the CDR3 DNA is TGTGCCAGCAGCTTAGGGCCGTTATCCTACGAG. It codes for CASSLGPLSYE. The full CDR3 sequence reads CASSLGPLSYEQYF. The chain joins TRBV11-2 to TRBJ2-7; D is unresolved. The read terminates 3 residues ahead of where the CDR3 ends, so the germline J gene completes it. Germline CDR1 and CDR2: SGHAT and FQNNGV. Trimming stripped 1 base from V and 1 base from J, with 8 bases between. The CDR3 contains 14 residues.

This clone was picked up many times. The DNA ends 3 residues before the CDR3 does, and the rest of the CDR3 is filled in from the germline J gene. The chain is built from TRBV29-1 and TRBJ2-1, with TRBD1 identical over 8 bases. Per the germline V gene, CDR1 is SQVTM and CDR2 is ANQGSEA. This CDR3 has 16 residues. V lost 5 bases, J lost 0 bases, and 9 bases stayed unmatched. The sequenced CDR3 bases are TGCAGCGTTTTAAGACAGGGGATACCCTCCTACAATGAG. It is translated as CSVLRQGIPSYNE. The entire CDR3 protein reads CSVLRQGIPSYNEQFF.